One TCR beta chain is described in this entry. Its antigen is undetermined. V was cut by 11 bases and J by 6 bases, with 16 bases left in between. Germline assignment: CDR1 ENHRY and CDR2 SYGVKD. The CDR3 has 13 residues. The study profiled TCR beta VDJ and CDR3 using genomic DNA as template. In TCRdb, the reads were re-called with MiXCR into one record per CDR3 protein. This sample yields under 200,000 distinct CDR3 sequences, of which around half are seen a single time; about 1.8% belongs to the top ten. This sample was included in a study of CD8+CD57+ T cells in acquired aplastic anemia. Broader study findings: Patients did not significantly differ from controls in CD8+ Simpson's diversity.

Sequencing involved patients with CD8+CD57+ cell expansion previously shown by flow cytometry. The cohort consisted entirely of patients having severe acquired aplastic anemia. The sequence came from a human donor with aplastic anemia. Sequenced material: sorted CD4+, CD8+, or CD8+CD57+ T cells (not recorded which) from PBMCs. This sequence joins TRBV10-3 and TRBJ1-4; TRBD1 is a possible D gene (5 bases). CDR3 in DNA: TGTGCCGCCCGGGACCAGGCGGATGAAAAACTGTTTTTT. It specifies CAARDQADEKLFF.